What follows is one T cell receptor (beta chain) and its context. In the authors' methods: Cell counts per sample came from amplifying reference gene primers. Repertoires were generated with immunoSEQ multiplex PCR, while TCRdb's copy carries only in-frame clones and drops some. V, J and clone size are taken as reported in that table, and D and trimming were inferred from the DNA itself. There are roughly 200,000 clones in the sample; about four fifths occur only once, and 8.6% lies in the top ten. This record belongs to a study of blood T cell repertoires in COVID-19. Study at large: Samples came from the United States, Italy and Spain, spanning acute and convalescent COVID-19. The cDNA or gDNA used as material had been derived from T cells, B-cell-depleted T cells, or PBMCs.

The TCR originated in a man between 40 and 49 years old with active or convalescent COVID-19. The sample consisted of peripheral blood.

In DNA form, the CDR3 reads TGTGCCAGCAGCTTAATGAGTACCGGCACTGAAGCTTTCTTT. Amino acids: CASSLMSTGTEAFF. The chain carries TRBV7-2 and TRBJ1-1; D gene ambiguous. Trimming took 2 bases from V and 4 from J, leaving 11 bases between them. CDR3 length equals 14 residues. The germline gives CDR1 SGHTA, CDR2 FQGNSA.